This TCR beta chain stems from a study of blood T cells in healthy people across ages. With 4 bases removed from V and 5 bases from J, the gap between germline ends came to 14 bases. The CDR3 covers 14 residues. Germline CDR1 reads MNHEY; CDR2 reads SVGAGI. It was with a sample-barcoded 5' primer and a J-beta primer mix that a second PCR of roughly 7 to 12 cycles was run. TCRdb re-analysed the 5' RACE reads in MiXCR, keeping a single row per CDR3 protein. The sample has some 800,000 distinct CDR3 sequences; 25% are singletons. This clonotype was counted a few times. The same data also contributed to another study, on T cells of mothers and their children.

Sequenced sample: blood. The TCR originated in a boy between 10 and 17 years old in good health. The gene calls are TRBV6-5 and TRBJ2-5; a weak D match, TRBD1 (6 bases). The CDR3 loop reads CASSLTGPRETQYF. The CDR3 DNA follows: TGTGCCAGCAGTTTAACAGGGCCACGGGAGACCCAGTACTTC.